This entry lists 22 T cell receptor beta chains sequenced from one sample in a study of blood T cell repertoires in COVID-19. Assay: immunoSEQ multiplex PCR; the TCRdb copy retains only in-frame clones and omits some. The table lists approximately 94,000 clones, around four fifths of them singletons. Sequencing was performed on peripheral blood. These receptors were obtained from a man aged 65-85 years with active or convalescent COVID-19.

The V gene is TRBV28, the J gene TRBJ1-2; weak D call: TRBD1 (5 bases). The CDR3 contains 14 residues. Trimming shortened V by 4 bases and J by 2 bases, and 11 bases separated the two germline ends. CDR1 is MDHEN and CDR2 is SYDVKM in the germline V gene. This CDR3 is CASSYVGGNYGYTF. The DNA of the CDR3 is TGTGCCAGCAGTTATGTCGGGGGAAACTATGGCTACACCTTC.

The chain joins TRBV6-2 or TRBV6-3 to TRBJ2-7; 7 nucleotides agree with TRBD1. The germline V gene encodes CDR1 MNHEY and CDR2 SVGEGT. The J segment lost 6 bases and the V segment lost 2 bases, leaving 4 bases of the junction unmatched. The CDR3 consists of 13 residues. The CDR3 spells CASSYGDRVEQYF. As DNA, the CDR3 is TGTGCCAGCAGTTACGGCGACAGGGTCGAGCAGTACTTC.

This chain connects TRBV5-4 to TRBJ2-7, with TRBD2 as a possible D gene (6 bases). The germline V and J ends were trimmed by 2 bases and 3 bases, with 12 bases remaining between them. In germline, CDR1 is SGHNT, CDR2 YYREEE (reference sequence). This CDR3 spans 14 amino acids. The CDR3 spells CASSFGGNFYEQYF. The CDR3, as DNA: TGTGCCAGCAGCTTCGGGGGAAATTTCTACGAGCAGTACTTC.

The chain has TRBV5-6 and TRBJ2-7; the match to TRBD1 covers 9 bases. V gave up 0 bases and J gave up 12 bases; unmatched junction bases: 7. CDR1 and CDR2 from the germline V gene are SGHDT and YYEEEE. There are 13 residues in the CDR3. This CDR3 reads CASSLGWTGEGYF. DNA of the CDR3: TGTGCCAGCAGCTTGGGCTGGACAGGGGAGGGGTACTTC.

J is TRBJ1-6 and V is TRBV7-2; D possibly corresponds to TRBD1 (5 bases). The CDR3 is 15 residues long. V gave up 0 bases and J gave up 6 bases, with 9 bases separating them. Germline V gene sequence: CDR1 SGHTA, CDR2 FQGNSA. The chain's CDR3 is CASSLAGASNSPLHF. The CDR3, as DNA: TGTGCCAGCAGCTTAGCAGGGGCGTCTAATTCACCCCTCCACTTT.

The V and J genes are TRBV30 and TRBJ2-7; 9 nucleotides match TRBD2. The CDR3 has 14 amino acids. Trimming cost V 1 base and J 5 bases; bases outside gene matches: 6. Germline assignment: CDR1 GTSNPN and CDR2 SVGIG (reference sequence). The CDR3 here is CAWSDAGGPHEQYF. DNA of the CDR3: TGTGCCTGGAGTGATGCGGGAGGGCCCCACGAGCAGTACTTC.

The CDR3 DNA sequence: TGCGCCAGCAGCCATGGGACAGTGGGGACTGAAGCTTTCTTT. It is translated as CASSHGTVGTEAFF. The chain uses TRBV4-1 and TRBJ1-1; 7 nucleotides match TRBD1. V was pared by 3 bases and J by 5 bases, with 6 bases of the junction left unmatched. Looked up from germline, CDR1 is MGHRA and CDR2 is YSYEKL. This CDR3 region has 14 residues.

About this clone: Other DNA sequences in this specimen translate into the identical CDR3. The chain recombines TRBV5-1 with TRBJ1-2; D possibly corresponds to TRBD1 (5 bases). V was trimmed by 0 bases and J by 3 bases, leaving 12 bases between them. Looked up from germline, CDR1 is SGHRS and CDR2 is YFSETQ. The CDR3 is 15 residues long. CDR3: CASSLGDRGDYGYTF. CDR3 DNA sequence: TGCGCCAGCAGCTTGGGGGACCGGGGGGACTATGGCTACACCTTC.

The chain has TRBV7-2 and TRBJ2-2, with D tentatively TRBD2 (5 bases). The CDR3 extends over 15 amino acids. V lost 5 bases, J lost 5 bases, and 15 bases lay in between. Germline-derived CDR1 and CDR2 are SGHTA and FQGNSA. CDR3 sequence reads: CASSLEDLRTGELFF. CDR3 nucleotide sequence: TGTGCCAGCAGCCTAGAGGACTTGAGAACCGGGGAGCTGTTTTTT.

The chain combines TRBV6-6 with TRBJ2-1; D unclear. The germline V gene has CDR1 MNHNY and CDR2 SVGAGI (reference sequence). The ends were cut back, 0 bases at V and 9 bases at J, with 12 bases in the middle. The CDR3 covers 14 residues. CDR3 DNA sequence: TGTGCCAGCAGTTACTCGGGCAGGTCGGTTGAGCAGTTCTTC. It encodes CASSYSGRSVEQFF.

This chain joins TRBV6-5 and TRBJ2-5; D is unresolved. Germline values: CDR1 MNHEY, CDR2 SVGAGI. V was cut by 5 bases and J by 0 bases, with 4 bases left in between. The CDR3 runs 12 residues. The CDR3 nucleotides read TGTGCCAGCAGTCTTAACCAAGAGACCCAGTACTTC. It codes for CASSLNQETQYF.

The rearrangement joins TRBV28 to TRBJ1-5; 7 bases match TRBD1. Trimming cost V 1 base and J 6 bases; bases outside gene matches: 6. This CDR3 contains 15 residues. The V gene's germline CDR1 is MDHEN and CDR2 SYDVKM. Here the CDR3 reads CASSLSRTGSQPQHF. The CDR3 DNA follows: TGTGCCAGCAGTTTATCCCGGACAGGATCTCAGCCCCAGCATTTT.

This clone was counted only a few times. Here the CDR3 DNA reads TGTGCCAGCAGTTTATCTAGCGGGGGGGCCGGGGAGACCCAGTACTTC. It specifies CASSLSSGGAGETQYF. The chain joins TRBV27 to TRBJ2-5, with 11 bases that match TRBD2. After removal of 0 bases from V and 5 bases from J, the junction contained 5 bases not matched to a gene. CDR3 length: 16 amino acids. Germline values: CDR1 MNHEY, CDR2 SMNVEV (reference sequence).

Here the CDR3 DNA reads TGTGCCACCAGTGATTCGAGTAGCGGGAGGGTCGGCAATGAGCAGTTCTTC. This gives the protein CATSDSSSGRVGNEQFF. The chain couples TRBV24-1 to TRBJ2-1; 11 bases match TRBD2. CDR3 length: 17 residues. Germline V gives CDR1 KGHDR, CDR2 SFDVKD. V was pared by 2 bases and J by 6 bases, with 8 bases of the junction left unmatched.

The genes are TRBV7-2 and TRBJ1-3, with a possible D match to TRBD1 (5 bases). V was pared by 5 bases and J by 4 bases, with 15 bases between. This CDR3 has 15 residues. The V gene's germline CDR1 is SGHTA and CDR2 FQGNSA. CDR3 amino acids: CASSPVGALGNTIYF. CDR3 sequence (DNA): TGTGCCAGCAGCCCTGTAGGGGCCCTAGGAAACACCATATATTTT.

This clone came up once. J is TRBJ1-1 and V is TRBV3-1 (or the pseudogene TRBV3-2), with 8 bases aligning to TRBD1. CDR1 is LGHDT, CDR2 YNNKEL, per germline (reference sequence). This CDR3 region has 16 residues. V gave up 1 base and J gave up 5 bases; unmatched junction bases: 9. DNA for the CDR3: TGTGCCAGCAGCCAAGTTGGGGGCAGGGGGCGGACTGAAGCTTTCTTT. Its translation: CASSQVGGRGRTEAFF.

The chain links TRBV19 to TRBJ1-5, with a tentative D call TRBD1 (6 bases). Trimming removed 2 bases from V and 5 bases from J, with 10 bases in between. CDR3 size: 14 residues. CDR1 and CDR2 (germline): LNHDA, SQIVND (reference sequence). CDR3 region: CASSISGEYQPQHF. The CDR3 bases are TGTGCCAGTAGTATATCAGGGGAATATCAGCCCCAGCATTTT.

This chain uses TRBV3-1 (or the pseudogene TRBV3-2) with TRBJ2-1, with no clear D. The V gene's germline CDR1 is LGHDT and CDR2 YNNKEL (reference sequence). The ends were cut back, 5 bases at V and 6 bases at J, with 11 bases in the middle. The CDR3 runs 13 residues. The CDR3 loop reads CASSLLHGNEQFF. The CDR3 nucleotides read TGTGCCAGCAGCTTATTGCACGGCAATGAGCAGTTCTTC.

Here the CDR3 reads CASSSFGGSVNTEAFF. For the CDR3, the DNA is TGTGCCAGCAGCTCCTTCGGGGGTTCGGTGAACACTGAAGCTTTCTTT. The chain has TRBV7-8 and TRBJ1-1, with D perhaps TRBD1 (5 bases). The CDR3 runs 16 residues. The germline V gene encodes CDR1 SGHVS and CDR2 FQNEAQ. V was clipped by 4 bases and J by 0 bases, with 15 bases between them. The variable domain in full, with the rest retrieved from reference TRBV7-8 and TRBJ1-1, is GAGVSQSPRYKVAKRGQDVALRCDPISGHVSLFWYQQALGQGPEFLTYFQNEAQLDKSGLPSDRFFAERPEGSVSTLKIQRTQQEDSAVYLCASSSFGGSVNTEAFFGQGTRLTVV.

The CDR3 loop reads CASSQLAGYNEQFF. The CDR3 bases are TGTGCCAGCAGCCAATTAGCGGGATACAATGAGCAGTTCTTC. V usage is TRBV7-3 and J usage is TRBJ2-1; 8 nucleotides line up with TRBD2. In germline, CDR1 is SGHTA, CDR2 FQGTGA. This CDR3 has 14 residues. With 5 bases clipped from V and 4 bases from J, the junction kept 4 bases outside the gene matches.

The gene calls are TRBV2 and TRBJ1-1, with TRBD1 identical over 9 bases. The germline gives CDR1 SNHLY, CDR2 FYNNEI. This CDR3 spans 13 amino acids. For the CDR3, the DNA is TGTGGTCACACAGGGGGCCGTAGCACTGAAGCTTTCTTT. Translation gives CGHTGGRSTEAFF.

The CDR3, as DNA: TGTGCCAGCAGCTTAGAATCACCGGGACTTAGCACAGATACGCAGTATTTT. It yields the protein CASSLESPGLSTDTQYF. The rearrangement joins TRBV11-2 to TRBJ2-3; a possible D gene is TRBD2 (6 bases). The CDR3 has 17 residues. V was trimmed by 0 bases and J by 0 bases, leaving 13 bases between them. Germline CDR1 is SGHAT and CDR2 is FQNNGV.